Below, one T cell receptor (beta chain) is given with its context. A junction end diverges from the germline sequence, so it may reflect a read error. This sample was taken from a study of PD-1 blockade in mismatch repair-deficient tumors. Repertoires were generated with immunoSEQ multiplex PCR, while TCRdb's copy carries only in-frame clones and drops some. The repertoire holds more than 95,000 clones, with 86% as singletons. Germline loops: CDR1 SGHTA, CDR2 FQGNSA. The CDR3 spans 15 residues. Sequenced here: peripheral blood, sampled 44 weeks after starting pembrolizumab. This TCR was recovered from an adult with mismatch repair-deficient cancer. V is TRBV7-2 and J is TRBJ2-7; D possibly corresponds to TRBD1 (6 bases). The CDR3 protein is CASSLVPDSPTVPHF. In nucleotides, the CDR3 is TGTGCCAGCAGCTTAGTACCGGACAGCCCTACGGTGCCTCACTTC.